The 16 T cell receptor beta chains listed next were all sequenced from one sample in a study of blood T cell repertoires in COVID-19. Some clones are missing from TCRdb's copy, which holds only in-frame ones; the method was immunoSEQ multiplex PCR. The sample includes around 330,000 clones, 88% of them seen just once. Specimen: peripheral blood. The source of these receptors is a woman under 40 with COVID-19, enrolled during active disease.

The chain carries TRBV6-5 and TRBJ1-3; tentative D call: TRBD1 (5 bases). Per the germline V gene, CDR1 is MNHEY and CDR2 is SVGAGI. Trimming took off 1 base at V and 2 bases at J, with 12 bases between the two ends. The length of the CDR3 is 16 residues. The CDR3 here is CASSYLSPGTGNTIYF. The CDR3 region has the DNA TGTGCCAGCAGTTACTTAAGCCCAGGGACTGGAAACACCATATATTTT.

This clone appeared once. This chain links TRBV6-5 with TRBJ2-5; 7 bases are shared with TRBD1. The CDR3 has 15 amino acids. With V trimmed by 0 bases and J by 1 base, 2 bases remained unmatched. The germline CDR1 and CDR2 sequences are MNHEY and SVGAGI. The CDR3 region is CASSYSRTGQETQYF. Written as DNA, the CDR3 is TGTGCCAGCAGTTACTCCCGGACAGGCCAAGAGACCCAGTACTTC.

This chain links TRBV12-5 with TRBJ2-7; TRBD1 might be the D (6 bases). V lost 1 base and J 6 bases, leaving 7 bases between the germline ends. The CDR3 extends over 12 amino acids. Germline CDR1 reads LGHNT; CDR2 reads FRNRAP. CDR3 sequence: CASGLGTAEQYF. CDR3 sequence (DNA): TGTGCTAGTGGTTTGGGGACAGCCGAGCAGTACTTC.

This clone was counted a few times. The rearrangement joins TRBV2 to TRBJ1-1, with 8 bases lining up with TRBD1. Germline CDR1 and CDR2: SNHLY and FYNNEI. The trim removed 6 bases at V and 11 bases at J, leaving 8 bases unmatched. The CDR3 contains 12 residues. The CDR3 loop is CASRGTGRLAFF. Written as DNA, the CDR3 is TGTGCCAGCAGAGGGACAGGCCGGCTGGCTTTCTTT.

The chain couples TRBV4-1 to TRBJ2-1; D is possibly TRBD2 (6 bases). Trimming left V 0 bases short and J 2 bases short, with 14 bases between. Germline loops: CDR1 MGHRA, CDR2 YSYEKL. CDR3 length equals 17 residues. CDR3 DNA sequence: TGCGCCAGCAGCCAAGATTCGGTGGTAGCGGCCTACAATGAGCAGTTCTTC. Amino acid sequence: CASSQDSVVAAYNEQFF.

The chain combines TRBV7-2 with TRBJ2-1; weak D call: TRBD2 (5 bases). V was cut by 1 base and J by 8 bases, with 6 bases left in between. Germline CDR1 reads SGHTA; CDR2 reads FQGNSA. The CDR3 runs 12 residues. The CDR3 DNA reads TGTGCCAGCAGCTTAGTCGGGGATGAGCAGTTCTTC. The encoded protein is CASSLVGDEQFF.

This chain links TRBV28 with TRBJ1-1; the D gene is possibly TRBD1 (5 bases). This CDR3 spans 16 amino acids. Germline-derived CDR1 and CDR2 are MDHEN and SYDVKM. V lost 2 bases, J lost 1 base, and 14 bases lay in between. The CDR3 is CASSLGPGGQNTEAFF. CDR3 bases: TGTGCCAGCAGTTTAGGCCCCGGGGGTCAGAACACTGAAGCTTTCTTT.

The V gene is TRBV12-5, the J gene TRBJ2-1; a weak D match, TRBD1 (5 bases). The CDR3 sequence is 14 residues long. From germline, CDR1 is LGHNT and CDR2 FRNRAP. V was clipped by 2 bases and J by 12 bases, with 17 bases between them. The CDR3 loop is CASGLPQDTGGQFF. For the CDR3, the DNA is TGTGCTAGTGGTTTGCCCCAGGACACCGGTGGGCAGTTCTTC.

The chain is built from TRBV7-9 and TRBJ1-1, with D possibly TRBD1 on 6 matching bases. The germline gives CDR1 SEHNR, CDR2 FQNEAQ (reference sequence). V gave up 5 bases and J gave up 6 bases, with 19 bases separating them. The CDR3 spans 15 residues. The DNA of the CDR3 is TGTGCCAGCAGCCTACCCGGGCAGGGGTTTTCTGAAGCTTTCTTT. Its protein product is CASSLPGQGFSEAFF. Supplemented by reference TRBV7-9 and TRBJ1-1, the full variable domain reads DTGVSQNPRHKITKRGQNVTFRCDPISEHNRLYWYRQTLGQGPEFLTYFQNEAQLEKSRLLSDRFSAERPKGSFSTLEIQRTEQGDSAMYLCASSLPGQGFSEAFFGQGTRLTVV.

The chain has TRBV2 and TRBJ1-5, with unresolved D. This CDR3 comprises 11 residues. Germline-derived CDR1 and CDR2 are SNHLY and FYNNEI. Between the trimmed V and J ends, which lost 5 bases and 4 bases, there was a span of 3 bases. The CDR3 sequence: CASSTNQPQHF. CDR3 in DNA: TGTGCCAGCAGTACTAATCAGCCCCAGCATTTT.

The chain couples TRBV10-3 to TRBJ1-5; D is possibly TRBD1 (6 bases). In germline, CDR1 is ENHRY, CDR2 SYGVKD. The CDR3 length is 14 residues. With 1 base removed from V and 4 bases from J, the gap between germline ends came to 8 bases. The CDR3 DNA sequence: TGTGCCATCAGTGAGTGGGACACAAATCAGCCCCAGCATTTT. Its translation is CAISEWDTNQPQHF.

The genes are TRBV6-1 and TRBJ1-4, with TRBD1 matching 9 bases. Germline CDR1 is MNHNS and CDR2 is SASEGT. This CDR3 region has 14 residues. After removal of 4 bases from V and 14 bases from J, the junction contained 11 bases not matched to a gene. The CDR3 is CASSVTGGESGLFF. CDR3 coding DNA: TGTGCCAGCAGTGTTACAGGGGGCGAATCGGGCCTGTTTTTT.

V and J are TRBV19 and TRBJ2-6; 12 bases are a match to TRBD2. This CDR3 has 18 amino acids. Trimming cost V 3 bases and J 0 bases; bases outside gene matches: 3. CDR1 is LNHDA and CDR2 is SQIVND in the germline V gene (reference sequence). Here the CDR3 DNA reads TGTGCCAGTAGTATGTTGACTAGCGGGGGCTCTGGGGCCAACGTCCTGACTTTC. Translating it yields CASSMLTSGGSGANVLTF. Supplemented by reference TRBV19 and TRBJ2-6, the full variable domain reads DGGITQSPKYLFRKEGQNVTLSCEQNLNHDAMYWYRQDPGQGLRLIYYSQIVNDFQKGDIAEGYSVSREKKESFPLTVTSAQKNPTAFYLCASSMLTSGGSGANVLTFGAGSRLTVL.

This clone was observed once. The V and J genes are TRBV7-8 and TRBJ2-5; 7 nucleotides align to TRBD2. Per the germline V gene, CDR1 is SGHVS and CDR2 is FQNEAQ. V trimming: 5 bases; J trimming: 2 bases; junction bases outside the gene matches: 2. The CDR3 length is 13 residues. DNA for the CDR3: TGTGCCAGCAGCCAGGGACTACAAGAGACCCAGTACTTC. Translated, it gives CASSQGLQETQYF. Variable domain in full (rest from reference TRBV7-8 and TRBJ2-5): GAGVSQSPRYKVAKRGQDVALRCDPISGHVSLFWYQQALGQGPEFLTYFQNEAQLDKSGLPSDRFFAERPEGSVSTLKIQRTQQEDSAVYLCASSQGLQETQYFGPGTRLLVL.

The CDR3 coding sequence is TGTGCCAGCAGCTTAGACGCGGCTAGCACAGATACGCAGTATTTT. It encodes CASSLDAASTDTQYF. The V call is TRBV11-1, the J call TRBJ2-3; D gene ambiguous. This CDR3 is 15 amino acids long. Trimming cost V 1 base and J 0 bases, with 8 bases left between them. Germline CDR1 reads SGHAT; CDR2 reads FQDESV (reference sequence). Full variable domain (outside the CDR3, taken from reference TRBV11-1 and TRBJ2-3): EAEVAQSPRYKITEKSQAVAFWCDPISGHATLYWYRQILGQGPELLVQFQDESVVDDSQLPKDRFSAERLKGVDSTLKIQPAELGDSAMYLCASSLDAASTDTQYFGPGTRLTVL.

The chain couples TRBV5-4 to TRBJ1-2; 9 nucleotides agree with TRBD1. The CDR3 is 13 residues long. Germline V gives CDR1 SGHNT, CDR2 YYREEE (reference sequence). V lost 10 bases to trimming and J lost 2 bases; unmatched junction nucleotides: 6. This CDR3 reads CAYWDRENYGYTF. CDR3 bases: TGTGCCTACTGGGACAGGGAAAACTATGGCTACACCTTC.